The 16 T cell receptor beta chains given below trace back to one sample, sequenced in a study of cytomegalovirus exposure and HLA in healthy donors (dated by TCRdb to the late 2010s). Receptors were amplified or captured by the immunoSEQ multiplex PCR assay. This is the immuneACCESS table as TCRdb keeps it, with only in-frame sequences that have V and J called. A part of the clones is gone; compared with another copy, unresolved V genes explain less than half, and the rest is unexplained. This sample has 150,000 to 200,000 clones in its table, and around 85% of those were observed once. Approximately 15% of the sample comes from the top ten. The sequenced sample consisted of PBMCs. The receptors derive from a man between 18 and 35 years old in good health and CMV-seropositive.

This chain uses TRBV2 with TRBJ2-2, with a weak D call TRBD1 (6 bases). The CDR3 is 14 amino acids. The V end lost 6 bases, the J end lost 1 base, and 9 bases lay between the germline ends. From germline, CDR1 is SNHLY and CDR2 FYNNEI. CDR3 sequence reads: CASSLQGNTGELFF. CDR3 DNA: TGTGCCAGCAGCTTACAGGGGAACACCGGGGAGCTGTTTTTT.

The V and J genes are TRBV5-1 and TRBJ1-5; TRBD1 matches at 7 bases. Germline V gene sequence: CDR1 SGHRS, CDR2 YFSETQ. The CDR3 runs 13 residues. The J segment lost 4 bases and the V segment lost 4 bases, leaving 2 bases of the junction unmatched. CDR3 region: CASSPTGNQPQHF. The CDR3 nucleotides read TGCGCCAGCAGCCCGACAGGGAATCAGCCCCAGCATTTT.

The chain is built from TRBV5-5 and TRBJ2-7, with D maybe TRBD1 (6 bases). CDR1 and CDR2 (germline): SGHKS, YYEKEE (reference sequence). This CDR3 has 16 residues. The germline V and J ends were trimmed by 6 bases and 2 bases, with 21 bases remaining between them. CDR3 residues: CASKERPGTSAYEQYF. The CDR3 nucleotides read TGTGCCAGCAAGGAAAGGCCCGGGACATCAGCCTACGAGCAGTACTTC.

This clone was seen a handful of times. The V call is TRBV6-6, the J call TRBJ1-1, with 8 bases fitting TRBD1. Losses at the gene ends were 4 bases for V and 2 bases for J; bases not matched to a gene: 9. There are 16 residues in the CDR3. The germline V gene has CDR1 MNHNY and CDR2 SVGAGI (reference sequence). The CDR3, as DNA: TGTGCCAGCAGTTCGACCCAGGGGGCCCGAAACACTGAAGCTTTCTTT. Translated, it gives CASSSTQGARNTEAFF.

This sequence joins TRBV29-1 and TRBJ2-7; D might be TRBD2 (6 bases). The V end lost 6 bases, the J end lost 5 bases, and 14 bases lay between the germline ends. Germline V gene sequence: CDR1 SQVTM, CDR2 ANQGSEA. This CDR3 has 12 amino acids. CDR3 in amino acids: CSVRLGANEQYF. Written as DNA, the CDR3 is TGCAGCGTGCGACTAGGGGCGAACGAGCAGTACTTC.

The chain recombines TRBV2 with TRBJ1-3; D is uncertain. The CDR3 covers 16 residues. The V end lost 3 bases, the J end lost 0 bases, and 12 bases lay between the germline ends. CDR1 and CDR2 from the germline V gene are SNHLY and FYNNEI. This chain's CDR3 is CASSEILRDSGNTIYF. For the CDR3, the DNA is TGTGCCAGCAGTGAGATTCTGCGGGACTCTGGAAACACCATATATTTT. Full variable domain (missing parts from reference TRBV2 and TRBJ1-3): EPEVTQTPSHQVTQMGQEVILRCVPISNHLYFYWYRQILGQKVEFLVSFYNNEISEKSEIFDDQFSVERPDGSNFTLKIRSTKLEDSAMYFCASSEILRDSGNTIYFGEGSWLTVV.

The gene calls are TRBV11-1 and TRBJ2-7, with TRBD2 identical over 12 bases. The V gene's germline CDR1 is SGHAT and CDR2 FQDESV (reference sequence). The V and J ends lost 5 bases and 3 bases, in that order; junction bases with no gene match: 8. The CDR3 contains 16 residues. CDR3 sequence reads: CASSRRGLAGLYEQYF. The DNA of the CDR3 is TGTGCCAGCAGCCGCCGCGGACTAGCGGGACTCTACGAGCAGTACTTC.

V usage is TRBV28 and J usage is TRBJ2-7; the match to TRBD1 covers 7 bases. J gave up 3 bases and V 5 bases, and 7 bases lay outside the gene matches. The V gene's germline CDR1 is MDHEN and CDR2 SYDVKM. The CDR3 runs 14 residues. CDR3 amino acids: CASSTGTAFYEQYF. For the CDR3, the DNA is TGTGCCAGCAGTACCGGGACAGCCTTCTACGAGCAGTACTTC.

The genes are TRBV11-2 and TRBJ2-7, with 7 positions matching TRBD1. The trim removed 3 bases at V and 4 bases at J, leaving 6 bases unmatched. Germline lookup yields CDR1 SGHAT and CDR2 FQNNGV. This CDR3 is built from 14 residues. The CDR3 sequence: CASSFSTGSYEQYF. The CDR3, as DNA: TGTGCCAGCAGCTTCTCGACAGGGTCGTACGAGCAGTACTTC.

The V gene is TRBV4-2, the J gene TRBJ2-7, with D perhaps TRBD2 (5 bases). Looked up from germline, CDR1 is LGHNA and CDR2 is YNFKEQ. This CDR3 has 15 amino acids. Trimming stripped 1 base from V and 0 bases from J, with 10 bases between. DNA for the CDR3: TGTGCCAGCAGCCAAGCCCGAGGGTTCTCCTACGAGCAGTACTTC. It yields the protein CASSQARGFSYEQYF.

This sequence joins TRBV6-5 and TRBJ2-4; D is undetermined. Germline V lookup: CDR1 MNHEY, CDR2 SVGAGI. This CDR3 has 15 amino acids. The V end was cut by 4 bases, the J end by 11 bases, with 21 bases between. The CDR3 DNA follows: TGTGCCAGCAGTTCTGACGACCCATCCCTAGGCCTTCAGTACTTC. Translating gives CASSSDDPSLGLQYF.

V gene TRBV30 combines with J gene TRBJ2-2; 7 bases are shared with TRBD1. Germline CDR1 GTSNPN, CDR2 SVGIG (reference sequence). The V gene end was trimmed by 3 bases and the J gene end by 1 base; junction bases not matched to a gene: 8. The CDR3 contains 16 residues. Here the CDR3 reads CAWRERTGLNTGELFF. DNA for the CDR3: TGTGCCTGGAGAGAACGGACAGGACTGAACACCGGGGAGCTGTTTTTT.

Many counts were recorded for this clone. The V call is TRBV5-1, the J call TRBJ2-1; TRBD2 might be the D (5 bases). The length of the CDR3 is 15 residues. Germline CDR1 SGHRS, CDR2 YFSETQ. V lost 5 bases and J 4 bases, leaving 16 bases between the germline ends. The CDR3 here is CASRQLEPSYNEQFF. In DNA form, the CDR3 reads TGCGCCAGCAGACAACTAGAACCCTCATACAATGAGCAGTTCTTC.

The chain links TRBV10-3 to TRBJ1-1, with TRBD1 matching over 8 bases. Germline V gene lookup returns CDR1 ENHRY and CDR2 SYGVKD. Trimming at V came to 3 bases and at J to 4 bases, leaving 4 bases not matched to a gene. This CDR3 spans 14 amino acids. The CDR3 spells CAISDSDRGTEAFF. The CDR3 DNA reads as TGTGCCATCAGTGACTCCGACAGGGGCACTGAAGCTTTCTTT.

V usage is TRBV11-2 and J usage is TRBJ1-4; D is undetermined. The length of the CDR3 is 13 residues. The germline V gene has CDR1 SGHAT and CDR2 FQNNGV. The V gene lost 7 bases and the J gene lost 6 bases, with 12 bases spanning the gap. The CDR3 is CASNPRSYEKLFF. CDR3 bases: TGTGCCAGCAATCCTCGGTCGTATGAAAAACTGTTTTTT.

V is TRBV5-4 and J is TRBJ2-3; the D gene is possibly TRBD2 (7 bases). The CDR3 is made up of 13 amino acids. Trimming took off 6 bases at V and 5 bases at J, with 13 bases between the two ends. Looked up from germline, CDR1 is SGHNT and CDR2 is YYREEE (reference sequence). CDR3: CASTRGGEDTQYF. CDR3 DNA: TGTGCCAGCACCCGAGGGGGGGAAGATACGCAGTATTTT. The variable domain in full, with the rest retrieved from reference TRBV5-4 and TRBJ2-3, is ETGVTQSPTHLIKTRGQQVTLRCSSQSGHNTVSWYQQALGQGPQFIFQYYREEENGRGNFPPRFSGLQFPNYSSELNVNALELDDSALYLCASTRGGEDTQYFGPGTRLTVL.